The sequence of this T cell receptor (beta chain) was determined in a study of chemoradiotherapy in HPV16-positive cancers. On the study more broadly: Candidate HPV-specific T-cell clones and common TCR motifs came from functional assays in a couple of HPV16-positive patients.

The CDR3 extends over 16 amino acids. With V trimmed by 3 bases and J by 0 bases, 4 bases remained unmatched. Germline values: CDR1 SGHDT, CDR2 YYEEEE. Of note for this clone: Its specificity is not known.

Whole-study findings and limits: For HPV16-positive patients, expanding HPV-responsive T cells associated with longer recurrence-free survival. Candidate HPV-specific clones and E7-related TCR motifs grew in tumor during treatment.

Sequencing used immunoSEQ multiplex PCR; TCRdb keeps in-frame clones, though not all of them. The table includes about 9,000 clones, around 75% detected once. V usage is TRBV5-6 and J usage is TRBJ1-4; 8 positions agree with TRBD1. The receptor was isolated from a human donor with HPV-associated anogenital cancer. Sampling was done from a patient who underwent chemoradiotherapy. The CDR3 DNA reads TGTGCCAGCAGCTCTAGGACAGGGACAACTAATGAAAAACTGTTTTTT. This encodes CASSSRTGTTNEKLFF. The full variable domain, in which reference TRBV5-6 and TRBJ1-4 provide the parts outside the CDR3, is DAGVTQSPTHLIKTRGQQVTLRCSPKSGHDTVSWYQQALGQGPQFIFQYYEEEERQRGNFPDRFSGHQFPNYSSELNVNALLLGDSALYLCASSSRTGTTNEKLFFGSGTQLSVL.